One sample yielded the 12 T cell receptor beta chains listed below, sequenced in a study of T cell responses to AZD1222 COVID-19 vaccine. Clones were read by immunoSEQ multiplex PCR, and TCRdb kept only the in-frame ones, dropping some. The table has approximately 150,000 clones, approximately 88% seen once. Source: peripheral blood, taken on day 0 of AZD1222 vaccination. Receptor source: an adult in good health.

The chain uses TRBV6-5 and TRBJ2-1; 10 nucleotides align to TRBD1. The CDR3 is 15 residues long. CDR1 is MNHEY and CDR2 is SVGAGI in the germline V gene. The junction had 3 bases not matched to a gene; V was cut back by 2 bases and J by 5 bases. The CDR3 sequence is CASSYRTGGNNEQFF. Written as DNA, the CDR3 is TGTGCCAGCAGTTACCGGACAGGGGGTAACAATGAGCAGTTCTTC.

V and J are TRBV5-1 and TRBJ1-3; TRBD1 matches at 7 bases. The CDR3 is 18 residues long. The trim removed 0 bases at V and 0 bases at J, leaving 9 bases unmatched. Germline CDR1 reads SGHRS; CDR2 reads YFSETQ. In nucleotides, the CDR3 is TGCGCCAGCAGCTTGGATTCGGGACAGTTCCGCTCTGGAAACACCATATATTTT. Translation gives CASSLDSGQFRSGNTIYF.

The chain couples TRBV7-2 to TRBJ2-1; the match to TRBD2 covers 9 bases. CDR3 size: 13 residues. Trimming removed 3 bases from V and 10 bases from J; junction bases left unmatched: 4. The V gene's germline CDR1 is SGHTA and CDR2 FQGNSA. The CDR3 sequence is CASSFSGRREQFF. CDR3 in DNA: TGTGCCAGCAGCTTTAGCGGGAGACGCGAGCAGTTCTTC.

The chain carries TRBV28 and TRBJ1-4; TRBD1 aligns across 10 bases. The CDR3 covers 16 residues. The junction had 12 bases not matched to a gene; V was cut back by 2 bases and J by 12 bases. Germline V gene sequence: CDR1 MDHEN, CDR2 SYDVKM. CDR3 nucleotides: TGTGCCAGCAGTTTACCGACCCGGGACAGGGGAGAGGAACTGTTTTTT. Translated, it gives CASSLPTRDRGEELFF.

The V call is TRBV4-1, the J call TRBJ2-7, with D possibly TRBD2 on 6 matching bases. This CDR3 has 15 amino acids. The ends were cut back, 1 base at V and 3 bases at J, with 13 bases in the middle. Germline-derived CDR1 and CDR2 are MGHRA and YSYEKL. Here the CDR3 reads CASSQVGGTIYEQYF. The CDR3 nucleotides read TGCGCCAGCAGCCAAGTCGGGGGAACCATCTACGAGCAGTACTTC.

This chain uses TRBV4-1 with TRBJ1-1, with a possible D match to TRBD1 (5 bases). Trimming stripped 0 bases from V and 1 base from J, with 9 bases between. CDR1 and CDR2 (germline): MGHRA, YSYEKL. This CDR3 comprises 15 residues. CDR3 protein: CASSQEGRWNTEAFF. The DNA for the CDR3 is TGCGCCAGCAGCCAAGAGGGACGGTGGAACACTGAAGCTTTCTTT.

This rearrangement joins TRBV7-8 to TRBJ1-2, with D perhaps TRBD1 (5 bases). Germline loops: CDR1 SGHVS, CDR2 FQNEAQ. This CDR3 contains 14 residues. V lost 5 bases and J 5 bases, leaving 15 bases between the germline ends. Here the CDR3 reads CASSPWGGMYGYTF. The CDR3 nucleotides are TGTGCCAGCAGCCCTTGGGGGGGAATGTATGGCTACACCTTC.

This sequence joins TRBV7-9 and TRBJ2-2, with 7 nucleotides matching TRBD2. Looked up from germline, CDR1 is SEHNR and CDR2 is FQNEAQ (reference sequence). The junction had 16 bases not matched to a gene; V was cut back by 5 bases and J by 7 bases. This CDR3 spans 17 amino acids. The CDR3: CASSTRGSGTRGGELFF. CDR3 in DNA: TGTGCCAGCAGCACTCGAGGGAGCGGGACTCGCGGCGGGGAGCTGTTTTTT.

The genes are TRBV7-6 and TRBJ1-1; D possibly corresponds to TRBD1 (5 bases). Trimming stripped 5 bases from V and 4 bases from J, with 23 bases between. The CDR3 covers 17 residues. Looked up from germline, CDR1 is SGHVS and CDR2 is FNYEAQ. The CDR3 here is CASSLEQAGGGFTEAFF. CDR3 nucleotide sequence: TGTGCCAGCAGCCTAGAACAAGCCGGTGGGGGGTTCACTGAAGCTTTCTTT.

The genes are TRBV27 and TRBJ1-5; tentative D call: TRBD1 (5 bases). V shed 4 bases and J shed 6 bases, with 13 bases lying between them. CDR1 and CDR2 (germline): MNHEY, SMNVEV (reference sequence). The CDR3 sequence is 14 residues long. This chain's CDR3 is CASSSSPGGQPQHF. Written as DNA, the CDR3 is TGTGCCAGCAGTTCGTCCCCGGGGGGTCAGCCCCAGCATTTT.

The rearrangement uses TRBV9 and TRBJ2-7; D is perhaps TRBD1 (6 bases). The germline V and J ends were trimmed by 0 bases and 5 bases, with 18 bases remaining between them. Germline loops: CDR1 SGDLS, CDR2 YYNGEE. CDR3 length equals 16 residues. The DNA of the CDR3 is TGTGCCAGCAGCGTAGGTATCAGGGGTCCGGCTGACGAGCAGTACTTC. Translated, it gives CASSVGIRGPADEQYF.

The chain couples TRBV7-2 to TRBJ1-5; tentative D call: TRBD1 (6 bases). The CDR3 totals 17 residues. Germline loops: CDR1 SGHTA, CDR2 FQGNSA. The germline V and J ends were trimmed by 1 base and 4 bases, with 17 bases remaining between them. CDR3 sequence: CASSLEAGALRNQPQHF. For the CDR3, the DNA is TGTGCCAGCAGCTTAGAAGCAGGGGCTCTTAGGAATCAGCCCCAGCATTTT.